There are a few counts of the clone carrying this T cell receptor (beta chain). The antigen remains unidentified. A sample-barcoded 5' primer and a J-beta primer mix were used in a second PCR of about 7 to 12 cycles. TCRdb recomputed calls from the 5' RACE reads with MiXCR, one row per CDR3 protein. The table records around 1,000,000 distinct CDR3 sequences, 25% of them present only once. Germline CDR1 LNHNV, CDR2 YYDKDF (reference sequence). V gave up 2 bases and J gave up 5 bases; unmatched junction bases: 8. The CDR3 is made up of 15 amino acids. The source of the sample is a study of blood T cells in healthy people across ages. Notes on the study in general: The study could not conclusively compare naive and antigen-experienced cells, given its unsorted PBMCs.

This same sample was also taken into another study, of T cells of mothers and their children. From that paper: Within related and unrelated pairs, thymic selection shapes TCR recombination output in a similar way. Researchers report slightly higher, though non-significant, overlap in related mother-child pairs than in unrelated pairs.

The clonotype comes from a girl aged 2-10 years in good health. This chain uses TRBV15 with TRBJ1-2; the match to TRBD1 covers 7 bases. Sequencing was performed on blood. The CDR3 nucleotides read TGTGCCACCAGCAGAATTGGGGACAGTATTTATGGCTACACCTTC. Encoded protein: CATSRIGDSIYGYTF.